There are a few counts of the clone carrying this T cell receptor (beta chain). This entry comes from a study of human T cells and chemical hapten exposure. For the study at large: Small pooled library volume differences mainly caused per-sample TCR yield variation.

Time point here: healthy volunteer bleed at 2 weeks. Unfractionated whole blood yielded total RNA. Authors' data handling: Sample-level TCR yields exhibited a median of approximately 89,000, with a range of about 20,000 to 690,600. MiXCR, applied by TCRdb to the RACE reads, yields one record per CDR3 protein. The V and J calls here are based on TCRdb, not the publication. The repertoire has some 93,000 distinct CDR3 sequences, approximately 8.2% of them found once; the top ten carry 2.9%. The V gene lost 0 bases and the J gene lost 8 bases, with 14 bases spanning the gap. CDR3 length: 16 residues. Germline V gene sequence: CDR1 MNHEY, CDR2 SVGEGT.

V usage is TRBV6-2 or TRBV6-3 and J usage is TRBJ1-6; possibly TRBD1 for D (5 bases). Specimen: whole blood. The clonotype originates from a female donor in good health. Some clones in this sample may be carry-over from other donors' samples. The CDR3 loop reads CASSYSFRDEYSPLHF. As DNA, the CDR3 is TGTGCCAGCAGTTACTCCTTCAGGGACGAATATTCACCCCTCCACTTT.